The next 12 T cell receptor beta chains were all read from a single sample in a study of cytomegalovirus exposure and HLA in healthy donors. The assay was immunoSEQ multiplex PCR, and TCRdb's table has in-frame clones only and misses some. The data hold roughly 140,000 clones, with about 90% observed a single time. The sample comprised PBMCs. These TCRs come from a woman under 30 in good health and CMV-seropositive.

CDR3 protein: CASSAPGWGPGYTF. For the CDR3, the DNA is TGTGCCAGTAGTGCCCCCGGTTGGGGGCCCGGCTACACCTTC. This chain links TRBV19 with TRBJ1-2; D may be TRBD1 (6 bases). V was clipped by 5 bases and J by 8 bases, with 18 bases between them. Germline V lookup: CDR1 LNHDA, CDR2 SQIVND (reference sequence). The CDR3 runs 14 residues.

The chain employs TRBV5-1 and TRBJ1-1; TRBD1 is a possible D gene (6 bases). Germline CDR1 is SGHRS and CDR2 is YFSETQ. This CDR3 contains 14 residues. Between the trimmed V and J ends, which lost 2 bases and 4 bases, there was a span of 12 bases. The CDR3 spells CASSFGGGGTEAFF. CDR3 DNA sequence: TGCGCCAGCAGCTTTGGTGGGGGCGGCACTGAAGCTTTCTTT. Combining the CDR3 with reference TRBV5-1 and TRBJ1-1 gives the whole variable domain KAGVTQTPRYLIKTRGQQVTLSCSPISGHRSVSWYQQTPGQGLQFLFEYFSETQRNKGNFPGRFSGRQFSNSRSEMNVSTLELGDSALYLCASSFGGGGTEAFFGQGTRLTVV.

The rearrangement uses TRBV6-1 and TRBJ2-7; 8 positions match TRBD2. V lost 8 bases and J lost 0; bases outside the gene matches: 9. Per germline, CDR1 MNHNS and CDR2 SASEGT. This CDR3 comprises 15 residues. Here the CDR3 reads CASFAGRGVSYEQYF. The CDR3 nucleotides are TGTGCCAGCTTCGCGGGGCGGGGGGTCTCCTACGAGCAGTACTTC.

As DNA, the CDR3 is TGTGCCAGCCGAGACCGGAGCGCCACTTCCTACGAGCAGTACTTC. Its translation: CASRDRSATSYEQYF. The chain couples TRBV6-1 to TRBJ2-7; D call uncertain. The CDR3 totals 15 residues. In germline, CDR1 is MNHNS, CDR2 SASEGT. Between the trimmed V and J ends, which lost 8 bases and 1 base, there was a span of 18 bases.

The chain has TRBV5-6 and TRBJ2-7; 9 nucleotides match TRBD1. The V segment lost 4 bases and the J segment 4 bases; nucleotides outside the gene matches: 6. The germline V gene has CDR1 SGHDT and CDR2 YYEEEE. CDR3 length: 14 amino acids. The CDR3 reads CASSQQGAGYEQYF. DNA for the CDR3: TGTGCCAGCAGCCAACAGGGGGCAGGATACGAGCAGTACTTC.

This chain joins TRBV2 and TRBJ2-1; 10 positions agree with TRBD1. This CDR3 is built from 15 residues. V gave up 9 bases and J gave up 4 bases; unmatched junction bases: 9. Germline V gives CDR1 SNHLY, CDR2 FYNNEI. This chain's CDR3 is CASSSRDRGYNEQFF. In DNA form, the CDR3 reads TGTGCCAGTTCTAGCCGGGACAGGGGTTACAATGAGCAGTTCTTC.

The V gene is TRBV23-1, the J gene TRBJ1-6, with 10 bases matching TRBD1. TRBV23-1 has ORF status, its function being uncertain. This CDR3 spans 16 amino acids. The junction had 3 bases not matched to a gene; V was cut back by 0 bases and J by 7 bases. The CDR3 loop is CASSQSGTGVNSPLHF. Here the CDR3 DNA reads TGCGCCAGCAGTCAATCTGGGACAGGGGTAAATTCACCCCTCCACTTT.

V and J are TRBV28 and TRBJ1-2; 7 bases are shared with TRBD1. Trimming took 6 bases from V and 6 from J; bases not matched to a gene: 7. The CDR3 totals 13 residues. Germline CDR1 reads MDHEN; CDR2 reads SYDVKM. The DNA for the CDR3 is TGTGCCAGCAGGAGGGGACAGATCGATGGCTACACCTTC. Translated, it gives CASRRGQIDGYTF.

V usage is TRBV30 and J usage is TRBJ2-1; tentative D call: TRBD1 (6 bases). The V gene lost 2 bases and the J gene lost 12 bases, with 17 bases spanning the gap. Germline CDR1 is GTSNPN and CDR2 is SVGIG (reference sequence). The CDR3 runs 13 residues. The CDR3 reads CAWSNRALSTQFF. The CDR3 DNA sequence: TGTGCCTGGAGTAACAGGGCATTAAGTACGCAGTTCTTC.

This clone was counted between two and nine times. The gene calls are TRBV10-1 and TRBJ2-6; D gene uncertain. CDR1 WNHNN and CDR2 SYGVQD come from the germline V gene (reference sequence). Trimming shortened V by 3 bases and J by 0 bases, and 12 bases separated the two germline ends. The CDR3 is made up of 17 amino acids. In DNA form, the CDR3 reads TGCGCCAGCAGTGACGGGTATTGCAGCTCTGGGGCCAACGTCCTGACTTTC. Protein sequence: CASSDGYCSSGANVLTF.

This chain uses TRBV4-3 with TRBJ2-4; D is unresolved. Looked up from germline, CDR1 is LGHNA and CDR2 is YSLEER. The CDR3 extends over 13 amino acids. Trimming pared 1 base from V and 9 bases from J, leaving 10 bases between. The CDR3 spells CASSQGRSLIQYF. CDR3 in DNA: TGCGCCAGCAGCCAAGGTCGTTCTCTCATTCAGTACTTC.

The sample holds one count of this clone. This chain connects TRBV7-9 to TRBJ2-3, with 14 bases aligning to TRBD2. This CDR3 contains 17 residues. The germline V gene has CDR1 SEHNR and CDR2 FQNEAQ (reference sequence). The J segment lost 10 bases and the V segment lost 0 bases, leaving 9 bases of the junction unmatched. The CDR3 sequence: CASSLAPGGLAGAAQYF. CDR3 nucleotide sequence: TGTGCCAGCAGCTTAGCTCCTGGGGGACTAGCGGGGGCAGCGCAGTATTTT. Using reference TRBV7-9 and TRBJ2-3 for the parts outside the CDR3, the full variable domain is DTGVSQNPRHKITKRGQNVTFRCDPISEHNRLYWYRQTLGQGPEFLTYFQNEAQLEKSRLLSDRFSAERPKGSFSTLEIQRTEQGDSAMYLCASSLAPGGLAGAAQYFGPGTRLTVL.